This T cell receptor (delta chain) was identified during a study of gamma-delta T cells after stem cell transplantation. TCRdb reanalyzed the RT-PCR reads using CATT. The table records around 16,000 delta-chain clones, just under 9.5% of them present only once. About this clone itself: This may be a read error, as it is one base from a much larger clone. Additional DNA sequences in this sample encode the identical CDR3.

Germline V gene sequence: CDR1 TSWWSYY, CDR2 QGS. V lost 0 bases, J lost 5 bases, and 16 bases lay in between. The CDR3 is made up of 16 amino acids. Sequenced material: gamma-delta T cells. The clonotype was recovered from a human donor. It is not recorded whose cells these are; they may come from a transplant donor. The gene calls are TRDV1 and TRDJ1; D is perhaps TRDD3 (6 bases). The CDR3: CALGELWAFWGDKLIF. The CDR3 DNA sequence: TGTGCTCTTGGGGAACTCTGGGCCTTCTGGGGTGATAAACTCATCTTT.